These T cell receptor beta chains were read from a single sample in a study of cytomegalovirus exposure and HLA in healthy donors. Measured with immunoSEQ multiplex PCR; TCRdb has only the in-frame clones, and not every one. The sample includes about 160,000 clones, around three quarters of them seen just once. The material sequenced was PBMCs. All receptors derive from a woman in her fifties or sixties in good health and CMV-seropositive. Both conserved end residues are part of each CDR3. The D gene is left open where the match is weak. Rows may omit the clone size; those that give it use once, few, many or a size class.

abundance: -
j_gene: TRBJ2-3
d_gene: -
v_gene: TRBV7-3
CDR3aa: CASSLTGRLDAQYF
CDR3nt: TGTGCCAGCAGCTTAACGGGGCGGCTAGACGCGCAGTATTTT

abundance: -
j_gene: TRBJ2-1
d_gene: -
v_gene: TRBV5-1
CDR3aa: CASSPNQAGYSYNEQFF
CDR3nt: TGCGCCAGCAGCCCGAATCAAGCGGGCTATTCCTACAATGAGCAGTTCTTC

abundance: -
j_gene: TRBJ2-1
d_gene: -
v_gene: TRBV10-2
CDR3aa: CASRSGSRYEQFF
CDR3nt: TGCGCCAGCAGATCCGGGAGTAGGTATGAGCAGTTCTTC

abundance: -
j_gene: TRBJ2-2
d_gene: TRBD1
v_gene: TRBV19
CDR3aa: CASKGTGANTGELFF
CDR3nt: TGTGCCAGTAAAGGGACAGGGGCGAACACCGGGGAGCTGTTTTTT

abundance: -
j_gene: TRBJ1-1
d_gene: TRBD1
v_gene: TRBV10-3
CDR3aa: CAISNTGGSTEAFF
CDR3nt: TGTGCCATCAGTAATACAGGGGGGAGCACTGAAGCTTTCTTT

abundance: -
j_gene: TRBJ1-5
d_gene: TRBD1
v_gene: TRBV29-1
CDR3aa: CSVPVNPGQGINQPQHF
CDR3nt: TGCAGCGTCCCGGTAAACCCGGGACAGGGGATTAATCAGCCCCAGCATTTT

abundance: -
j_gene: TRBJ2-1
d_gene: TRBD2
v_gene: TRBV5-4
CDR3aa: CASSLPGGAYNEQFF
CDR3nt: TGTGCCAGCAGCTTACCGGGAGGGGCCTACAATGAGCAGTTCTTC

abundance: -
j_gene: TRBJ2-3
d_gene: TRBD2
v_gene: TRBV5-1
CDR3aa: CASSLLPAGVLDTQYF
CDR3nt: TGCGCCAGCAGCTTGCTCCCAGCGGGGGTATTAGATACGCAGTATTTT

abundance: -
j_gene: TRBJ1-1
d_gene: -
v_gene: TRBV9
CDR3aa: CASSGPRGGGEDTEAFF
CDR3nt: TGTGCCAGCAGCGGACCGAGGGGAGGGGGGGAGGACACTGAAGCTTTCTTT

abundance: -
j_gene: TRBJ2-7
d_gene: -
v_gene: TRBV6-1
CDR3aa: CASSPPDTSYEQYF
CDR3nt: TGTGCCAGCAGCCCCCCGGACACATCCTACGAGCAGTACTTC

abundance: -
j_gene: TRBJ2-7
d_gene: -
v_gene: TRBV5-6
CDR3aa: CASSLDHPGAYEQYF
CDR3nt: TGTGCCAGCAGCTTGGATCATCCAGGGGCCTACGAGCAGTACTTC

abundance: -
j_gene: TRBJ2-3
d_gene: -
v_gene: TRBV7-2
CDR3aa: CASSDRRAPDTQYF
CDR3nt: TGTGCCAGCAGCGATCGGAGAGCCCCAGATACGCAGTATTTT

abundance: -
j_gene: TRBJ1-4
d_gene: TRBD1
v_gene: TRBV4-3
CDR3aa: CASSQGTGTNEKLFF
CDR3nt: TGCGCCAGCAGCCAAGGGACAGGGACTAATGAAAAGCTGTTTTTT

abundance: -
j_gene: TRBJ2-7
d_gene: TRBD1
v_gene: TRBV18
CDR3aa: CASSPGQGKYEQYF
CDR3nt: TGTGCCAGCTCACCGGGACAGGGGAAATACGAGCAGTACTTC

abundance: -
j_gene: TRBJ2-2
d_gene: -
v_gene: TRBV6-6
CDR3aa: CASSRQEKDGELFF
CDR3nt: TGTGCCAGCAGCCGACAGGAGAAGGACGGGGAGCTGTTTTTT

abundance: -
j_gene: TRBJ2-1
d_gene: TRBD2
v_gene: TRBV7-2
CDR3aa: CASSLTAGANEQFF
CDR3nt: TGTGCCAGCAGCTTAACGGCGGGAGCCAATGAGCAGTTCTTC

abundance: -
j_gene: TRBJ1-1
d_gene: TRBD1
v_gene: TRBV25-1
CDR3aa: CASSVTGDYTEAFF
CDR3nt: TGTGCCAGCAGTGTAACAGGGGACTACACTGAAGCTTTCTTT

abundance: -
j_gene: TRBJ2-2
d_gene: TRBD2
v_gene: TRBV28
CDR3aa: CASKKAGANTGELFF
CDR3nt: TGTGCCAGCAAGAAAGCGGGGGCCAACACCGGGGAGCTGTTTTTT

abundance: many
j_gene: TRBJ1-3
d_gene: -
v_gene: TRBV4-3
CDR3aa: CASSQDGLPGNTIYF
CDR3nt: TGCGCCAGCAGCCAAGATGGGCTTCCTGGAAACACCATATATTTT

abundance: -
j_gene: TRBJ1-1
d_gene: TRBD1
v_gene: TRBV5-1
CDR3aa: CASYTMGQTTEAFF
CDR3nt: TGCGCCAGCTACACTATGGGACAGACCACTGAAGCTTTCTTT

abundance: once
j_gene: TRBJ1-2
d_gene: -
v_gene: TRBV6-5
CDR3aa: CASSYSGGTDYGYTF
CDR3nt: TGTGCCAGCAGTTACTCAGGGGGTACGGACTATGGCTACACCTTC

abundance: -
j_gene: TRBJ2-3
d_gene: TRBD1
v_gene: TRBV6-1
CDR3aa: CASTRQGSRTDTQYF
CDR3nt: TGTGCCAGCACAAGACAGGGGAGTAGGACAGATACGCAGTATTTT

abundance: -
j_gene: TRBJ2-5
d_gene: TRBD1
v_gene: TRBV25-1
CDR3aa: CASSRGTGGLETQYF
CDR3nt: TGTGCCAGCAGCCGGGGGACAGGGGGGTTAGAGACCCAGTACTTC

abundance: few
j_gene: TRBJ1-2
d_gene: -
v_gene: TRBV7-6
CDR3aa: CASTVGSQSYGYTF
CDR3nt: TGTGCCAGCACCGTAGGGAGCCAGTCCTATGGCTACACCTTC

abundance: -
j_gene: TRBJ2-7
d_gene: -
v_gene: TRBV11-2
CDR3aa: CASSFSGYEQYF
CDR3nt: TGTGCCAGCAGCTTTTCAGGCTACGAGCAGTACTTC

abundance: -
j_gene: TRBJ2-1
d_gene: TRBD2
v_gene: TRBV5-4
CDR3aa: CASSSKTSGIYNEQFF
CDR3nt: TGTGCCAGCAGCAGCAAGACTAGCGGGATTTACAATGAGCAGTTCTTC

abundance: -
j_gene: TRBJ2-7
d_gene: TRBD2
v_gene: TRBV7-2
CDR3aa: CASSLFGGRDNEQYF
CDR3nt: TGTGCCAGCAGCTTATTCGGCGGGAGGGATAACGAGCAGTACTTC

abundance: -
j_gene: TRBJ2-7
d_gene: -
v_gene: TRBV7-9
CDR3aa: CSSSPNGGASAYEQYF
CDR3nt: TGTTCCAGCAGCCCCAACGGAGGTGCCTCGGCCTACGAGCAGTACTTC

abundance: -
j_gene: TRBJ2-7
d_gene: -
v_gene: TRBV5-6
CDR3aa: CASSWGVGTYEQYF
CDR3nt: TGTGCCAGCAGCTGGGGGGTAGGTACCTACGAGCAGTACTTC

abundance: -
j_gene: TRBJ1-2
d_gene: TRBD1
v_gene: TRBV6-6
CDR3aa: CASSYLQGYYGYTF
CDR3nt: TGTGCCAGCAGTTACCTACAGGGGTACTATGGCTACACCTTC

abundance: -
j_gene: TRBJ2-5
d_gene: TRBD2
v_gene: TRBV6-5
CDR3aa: CASTRGGRETQYF
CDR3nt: TGTGCCAGCACCCGGGGGGGCCGAGAGACCCAGTACTTC

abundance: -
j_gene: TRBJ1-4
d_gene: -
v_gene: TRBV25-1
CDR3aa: CASNRLSNEKLFF
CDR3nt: TGTGCCAGTAACAGATTATCTAATGAAAAACTGTTTTTT

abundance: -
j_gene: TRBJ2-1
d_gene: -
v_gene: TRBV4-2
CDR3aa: CASSQAESEYNEQFF
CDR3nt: TGTGCCAGCAGCCAAGCAGAGTCGGAGTACAATGAGCAGTTCTTC

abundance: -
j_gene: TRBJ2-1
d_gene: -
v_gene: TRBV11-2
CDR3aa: CASSPGTLVYNEQFF
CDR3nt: TGTGCCAGCAGCCCCGGGACATTGGTATACAATGAGCAGTTCTTC

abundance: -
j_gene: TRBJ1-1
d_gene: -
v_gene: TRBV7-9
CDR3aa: CSSSLANTEAFF
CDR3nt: TGTTCCAGCAGCTTGGCCAACACTGAAGCTTTCTTT

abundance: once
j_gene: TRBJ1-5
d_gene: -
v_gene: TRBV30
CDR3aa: CAWSPGTHSNQPQHF
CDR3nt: TGTGCCTGGAGTCCCGGGACACATAGCAATCAGCCCCAGCATTTT

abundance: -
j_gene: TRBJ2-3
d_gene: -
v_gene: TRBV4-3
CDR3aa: CASSLSDSHPPDTQYF
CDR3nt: TGCGCCAGCAGCCTATCGGACTCACATCCCCCAGATACGCAGTATTTT